Each of the 19 T cell receptor beta chains below was sequenced from the same sample in a study of graft-versus-host responses after intestinal transplantation. Graft samples were processed, releasing intraepithelial and lamina propria lymphocytes. This table comes from immunoSEQ multiplex PCR, and its TCRdb copy is limited to in-frame clones, with some not included. Among approximately 15,000 clones listed, 80% were seen once. The starting material was ileum tissue, obtained just over 100 days after intestinal transplant. The origin of the receptors is a human patient who received an intestinal transplant, so some T cells may come from the graft donor.

The chain carries TRBV16 and TRBJ2-7; no clear D. Trimming stripped 5 bases from V and 3 bases from J, with 5 bases between. The length of the CDR3 is 11 residues. CDR1 and CDR2 (germline): KGHSY, FQNENV. CDR3 protein: CASSSSYEQYF. The CDR3 DNA follows: TGTGCCAGCAGCTCAAGCTACGAGCAGTACTTC.

The sample holds a few counts of this clone. The gene calls are TRBV9 and TRBJ1-5, with 8 positions matching TRBD1. Germline values: CDR1 SGDLS, CDR2 YYNGEE. Germline trimming cut 0 bases from V and 2 bases from J; bases unmatched to any gene: 1. The CDR3 covers 15 residues. In nucleotides, the CDR3 is TGTGCCAGCAGCGTAGAGACAGGGGGCAATCAGCCCCAGCATTTT. Its translation: CASSVETGGNQPQHF.

The V and J genes are TRBV9 and TRBJ1-1, with 8 bases lining up with TRBD1. The germline CDR1 and CDR2 sequences are SGDLS and YYNGEE. The J segment lost 3 bases and the V segment lost 2 bases, leaving 3 bases of the junction unmatched. This CDR3 is built from 14 residues. CDR3 coding DNA: TGTGCCAGCAGCGTCCAACAGGGGGACACTGAAGCTTTCTTT. This encodes CASSVQQGDTEAFF.

The rearrangement links TRBV5-1 to TRBJ2-1; possibly TRBD1 or TRBD2 for D (7 bases each). Trimming removed 0 bases from V and 1 base from J, with 23 bases in between. The CDR3 is 20 residues long. Germline V lookup: CDR1 SGHRS, CDR2 YFSETQ. The DNA of the CDR3 is TGCGCCAGCAGCTTGGCCTCGACAGGGACAATAGCGGGTTCCTACAATGAGCAGTTCTTC. Translated: CASSLASTGTIAGSYNEQFF.

The chain has TRBV7-2 and TRBJ1-4; D not resolved. Germline loops: CDR1 SGHTA, CDR2 FQGNSA. V was clipped by 2 bases and J by 0 bases, with 10 bases between them. This CDR3 region has 16 residues. The CDR3 sequence is CASSLRRAATNEKLFF. The DNA for the CDR3 is TGTGCCAGCAGCTTAAGGCGGGCTGCAACTAATGAAAAACTGTTTTTT.

The chain combines TRBV28 with TRBJ1-2, with 10 bases fitting TRBD1. CDR1 is MDHEN and CDR2 is SYDVKM in the germline V gene. Losses at the gene ends were 7 bases for V and 0 bases for J; bases not matched to a gene: 11. The CDR3 runs 17 residues. CDR3 bases: TGTGCCAGCAAGGAGACAGGGGGCGTCAGTGCTAACTATGGCTACACCTTC. Translation: CASKETGGVSANYGYTF.

This rearrangement joins TRBV18 to TRBJ1-4; no firm D call. The CDR3 covers 13 residues. Germline CDR1 KGHSH, CDR2 LQKENI. V was trimmed by 3 bases and J by 3 bases, leaving 5 bases between them. The CDR3, as DNA: TGTGCCAGCTCACCCGGGGCTAATGAAAAACTGTTTTTT. As protein: CASSPGANEKLFF.

V and J are TRBV5-6 and TRBJ2-7, with D unclear. The germline gives CDR1 SGHDT, CDR2 YYEEEE. The V and J ends lost 7 bases and 1 base respectively, with 12 bases between them. The CDR3 totals 13 residues. The CDR3 loop is CASGAGLSYEQYF. For the CDR3, the DNA is TGTGCCAGCGGAGCTGGATTATCCTACGAGCAGTACTTC.

On this clone itself: Other DNA sequences within the sample encode an identical CDR3. This chain connects TRBV28 to TRBJ2-7; D is uncertain. The CDR3 extends over 13 amino acids. CDR1 and CDR2 (germline): MDHEN, SYDVKM. Trimming removed 3 bases from V and 0 bases from J, with 6 bases in between. CDR3 protein: CASSLESSYEQYF. As DNA, the CDR3 is TGTGCCAGCAGTTTGGAAAGCTCCTACGAGCAGTACTTC.

The V call is TRBV2, the J call TRBJ2-7; 12 nucleotides line up with TRBD2. The germline V gene has CDR1 SNHLY and CDR2 FYNNEI. This CDR3 is built from 15 residues. With 8 bases clipped from V and 4 bases from J, the junction kept 9 bases outside the gene matches. The CDR3 sequence is CASAGPSGRDYEQYF. The DNA of the CDR3 is TGTGCCAGCGCAGGGCCTAGCGGGAGGGATTACGAGCAGTACTTC.

J is TRBJ1-5 and V is TRBV30; D ambiguous. With 0 bases removed from V and 2 bases from J, the gap between germline ends came to 5 bases. This CDR3 has 13 residues. Germline V gene data show CDR1 as GTSNPN and CDR2 as SVGIG (reference sequence). Here the CDR3 reads CAWSVGGNQPQHF. The CDR3, as DNA: TGTGCCTGGAGTGTGGGAGGCAATCAGCCCCAGCATTTT.

The V gene is TRBV19, the J gene TRBJ2-1; TRBD2 is a possible D gene (6 bases). V lost 7 bases and J lost 1, with 20 bases in between. This CDR3 is 17 amino acids long. Per the germline V gene, CDR1 is LNHDA and CDR2 is SQIVND (reference sequence). CDR3 loop: CASIGVSSGLSYNEQFF. The CDR3 bases are TGTGCCAGTATAGGGGTGAGTTCGGGACTGTCCTACAATGAGCAGTTCTTC. Full variable domain (outside the CDR3, taken from reference TRBV19 and TRBJ2-1): DGGITQSPKYLFRKEGQNVTLSCEQNLNHDAMYWYRQDPGQGLRLIYYSQIVNDFQKGDIAEGYSVSREKKESFPLTVTSAQKNPTAFYLCASIGVSSGLSYNEQFFGPGTRLTVL.

The J gene is TRBJ2-1, the V gene TRBV27, with 9 bases that match TRBD2. This CDR3 is built from 15 residues. Germline values: CDR1 MNHEY, CDR2 SMNVEV (reference sequence). Trimming at V came to 3 bases and at J to 1 base, leaving 1 base not matched to a gene. The CDR3, as DNA: TGTGCCAGCAGTTTGACTAGCGGTTCCTACAATGAGCAGTTCTTC. The encoded protein is CASSLTSGSYNEQFF.

V and J are TRBV19 and TRBJ2-5; TRBD2 matches at 9 bases. V was pared by 2 bases and J by 0 bases, with 1 base of the junction left unmatched. The CDR3 is 15 residues long. CDR1 is LNHDA and CDR2 is SQIVND in the germline V gene (reference sequence). Here the CDR3 DNA reads TGTGCCAGTAGTATACTAGCGGGGTACCAAGAGACCCAGTACTTC. Translation gives CASSILAGYQETQYF.

Points on this clone: The DNA is left out, because the CDR3 cannot be placed on it with certainty; the CDR3 is given as TCRdb lists it. CDR3 sequence: CASSLRFGTGAFF. The chain employs TRBV7-8 and TRBJ2-1; no DNA check was done on the table's D call, TRBD1. Per the germline V gene, CDR1 is SGHVS and CDR2 is FQNEAQ. Both ends counted, the CDR3 spans 13 residues.

The chain has TRBV19 and TRBJ2-5, with a possible D match to TRBD1 (5 bases). CDR1 LNHDA and CDR2 SQIVND come from the germline V gene (reference sequence). Trimming removed 7 bases from V and 1 base from J, with 7 bases in between. CDR3 size: 12 residues. The CDR3, as DNA: TGTGCCAGTAAAGGGGCCCAAGAGACCCAGTACTTC. This sequence encodes CASKGAQETQYF.

The chain has TRBV21-1 and TRBJ2-1; TRBD2 is the table's D call and was not checked against the DNA. TRBV21-1 is a recognized pseudogene. The CDR3 extends over 15 amino acids. CDR3: CASSLRLAGVNEQFF. In nucleotides, the CDR3 is TGTGCCAGCAGCCTAAGACTAGCGGGAGTCAATGAGCAGTTCTTC.

The chain has TRBV5-5 and TRBJ1-2; possible D gene TRBD1, 5 bases. V was clipped by 0 bases and J by 0 bases, with 12 bases between them. Per germline, CDR1 SGHKS and CDR2 YYEKEE (reference sequence). This CDR3 has 16 amino acids. The CDR3 DNA follows: TGTGCCAGCAGCTTGGCCGGGGCGAACGCTAACTATGGCTACACCTTC. It is translated as CASSLAGANANYGYTF.

This clone has only a few counts. The chain combines TRBV7-9 with TRBJ1-3, with a possible D match to TRBD1 (5 bases). The V and J ends lost 2 bases and 1 base respectively, with 12 bases between them. This CDR3 spans 16 amino acids. Germline V CDR1 and CDR2: SEHNR, FQNEAQ (reference sequence). The CDR3 spells CASSLLGVGSGNTIYF. The CDR3 bases are TGTGCCAGCAGCTTATTAGGGGTGGGATCTGGAAACACCATATATTTT.